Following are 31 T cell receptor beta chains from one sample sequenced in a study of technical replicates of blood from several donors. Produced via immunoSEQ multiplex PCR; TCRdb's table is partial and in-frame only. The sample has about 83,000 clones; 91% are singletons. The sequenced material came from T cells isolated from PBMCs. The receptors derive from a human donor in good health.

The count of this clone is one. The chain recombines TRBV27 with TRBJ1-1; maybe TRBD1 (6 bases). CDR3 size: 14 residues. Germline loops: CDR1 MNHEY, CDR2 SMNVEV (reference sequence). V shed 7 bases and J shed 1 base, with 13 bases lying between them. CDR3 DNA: TGTGCCAGCACCCCACGCAGGGGGAACACTGAAGCTTTCTTT. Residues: CASTPRRGNTEAFF.

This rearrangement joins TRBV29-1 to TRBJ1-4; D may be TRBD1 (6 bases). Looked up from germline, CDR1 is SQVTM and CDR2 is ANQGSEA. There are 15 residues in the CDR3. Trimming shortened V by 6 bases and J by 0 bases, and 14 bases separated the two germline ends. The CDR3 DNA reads TGCAGCGTACCCGGACAGACAGCAACTAATGAAAAACTGTTTTTT. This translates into CSVPGQTATNEKLFF.

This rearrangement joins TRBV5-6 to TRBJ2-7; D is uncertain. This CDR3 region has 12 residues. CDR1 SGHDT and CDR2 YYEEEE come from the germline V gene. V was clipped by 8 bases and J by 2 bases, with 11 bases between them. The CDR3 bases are TGTGCCAGGGCACGACGGGCCTACGAGCAGTACTTC. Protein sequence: CARARRAYEQYF.

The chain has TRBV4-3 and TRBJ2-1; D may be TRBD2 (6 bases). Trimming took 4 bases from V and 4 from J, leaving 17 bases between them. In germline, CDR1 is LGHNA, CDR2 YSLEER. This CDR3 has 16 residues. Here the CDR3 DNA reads TGCGCCAGCAGCCCCCTGGGAGCGGGTTTATACAATGAGCAGTTCTTC. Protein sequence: CASSPLGAGLYNEQFF.

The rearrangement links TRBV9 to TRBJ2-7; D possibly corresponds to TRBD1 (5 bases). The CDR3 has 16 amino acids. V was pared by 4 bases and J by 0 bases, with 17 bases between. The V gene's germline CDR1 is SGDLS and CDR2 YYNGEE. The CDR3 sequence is CASSPGAGSPSYEQYF. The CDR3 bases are TGTGCCAGCAGCCCCGGTGCAGGGTCCCCCTCCTACGAGCAGTACTTC.

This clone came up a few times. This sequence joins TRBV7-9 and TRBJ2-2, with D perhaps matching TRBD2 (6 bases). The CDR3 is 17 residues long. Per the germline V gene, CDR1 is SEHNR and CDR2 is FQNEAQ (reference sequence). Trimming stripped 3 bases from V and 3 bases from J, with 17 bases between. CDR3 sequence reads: CASSFSRAGPYTGELFF. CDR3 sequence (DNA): TGTGCCAGCAGCTTCAGCCGAGCGGGTCCGTACACCGGGGAGCTGTTTTTT. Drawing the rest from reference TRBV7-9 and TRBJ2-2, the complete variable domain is DTGVSQNPRHKITKRGQNVTFRCDPISEHNRLYWYRQTLGQGPEFLTYFQNEAQLEKSRLLSDRFSAERPKGSFSTLEIQRTEQGDSAMYLCASSFSRAGPYTGELFFGEGSRLTVL.

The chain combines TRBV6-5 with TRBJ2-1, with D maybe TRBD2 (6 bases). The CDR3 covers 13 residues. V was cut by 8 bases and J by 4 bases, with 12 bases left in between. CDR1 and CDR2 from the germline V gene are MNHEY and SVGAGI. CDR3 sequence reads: CASEGRPYNEQFF. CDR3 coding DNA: TGTGCCAGCGAGGGGAGGCCGTACAATGAGCAGTTCTTC.

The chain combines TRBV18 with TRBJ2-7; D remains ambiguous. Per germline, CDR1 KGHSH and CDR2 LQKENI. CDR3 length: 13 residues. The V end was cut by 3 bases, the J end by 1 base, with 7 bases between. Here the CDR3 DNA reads TGTGCCAGCTCACCCTCGGAGTCCTACGAGCAGTACTTC. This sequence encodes CASSPSESYEQYF. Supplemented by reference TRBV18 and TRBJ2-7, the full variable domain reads NAGVMQNPRHLVRRRGQEARLRCSPMKGHSHVYWYRQLPEEGLKFMVYLQKENIIDESGMPKERFSAEFPKEGPSILRIQQVVRGDSAAYFCASSPSESYEQYFGPGTRLTVT.

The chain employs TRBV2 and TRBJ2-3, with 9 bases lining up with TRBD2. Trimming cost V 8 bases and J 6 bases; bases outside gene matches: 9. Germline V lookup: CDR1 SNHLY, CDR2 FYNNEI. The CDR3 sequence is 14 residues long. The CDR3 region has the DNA TGTGCCAGCCGGCGGGAGGGGGTACGGGATACGCAGTATTTT. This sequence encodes CASRREGVRDTQYF.

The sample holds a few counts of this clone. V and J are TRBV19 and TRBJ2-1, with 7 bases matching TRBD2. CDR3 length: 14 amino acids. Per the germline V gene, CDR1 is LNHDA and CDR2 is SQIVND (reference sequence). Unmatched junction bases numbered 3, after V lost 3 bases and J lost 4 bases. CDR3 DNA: TGTGCCAGTAGTATGGGTAGCGGGTACAATGAGCAGTTCTTC. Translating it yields CASSMGSGYNEQFF.

In DNA form, the CDR3 reads TGTGCCAGCAGCTTAGGAGCAGGGGACCCAGATACGCAGTATTTT. Residues: CASSLGAGDPDTQYF. The chain employs TRBV7-9 and TRBJ2-3, with D possibly TRBD1 on 6 matching bases. V shed 1 base and J shed 4 bases, with 12 bases lying between them. The CDR3 spans 15 residues. Germline values: CDR1 SEHNR, CDR2 FQNEAQ (reference sequence).

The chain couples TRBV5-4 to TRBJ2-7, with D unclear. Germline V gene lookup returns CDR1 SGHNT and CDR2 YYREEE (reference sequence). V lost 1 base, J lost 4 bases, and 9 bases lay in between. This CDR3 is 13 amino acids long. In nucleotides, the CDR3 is TGTGCCAGCAGCTTGACCCCCACATACGAGCAGTACTTC. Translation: CASSLTPTYEQYF.

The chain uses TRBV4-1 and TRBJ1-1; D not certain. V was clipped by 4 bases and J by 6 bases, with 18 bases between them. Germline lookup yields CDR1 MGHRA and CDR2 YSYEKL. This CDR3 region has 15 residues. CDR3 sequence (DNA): TGCGCCAGCAGCCGAACGGACGGAGGAGGGCCTGAAGCTTTCTTT. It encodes CASSRTDGGGPEAFF.

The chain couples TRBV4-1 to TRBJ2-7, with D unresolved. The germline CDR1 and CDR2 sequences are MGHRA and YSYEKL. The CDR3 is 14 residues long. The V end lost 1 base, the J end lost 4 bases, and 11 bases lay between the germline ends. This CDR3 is CASSQVAESYEQYF. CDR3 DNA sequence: TGCGCCAGCAGCCAAGTGGCAGAAAGTTACGAGCAGTACTTC.

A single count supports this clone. The CDR3 reads CASSSSLGQFGYTF. CDR3 nucleotides: TGTGCCAGTAGTTCCTCTCTGGGACAGTTTGGCTACACCTTC. The rearrangement joins TRBV19 to TRBJ1-2, with 7 bases identical to TRBD1. With 5 bases clipped from V and 7 bases from J, the junction kept 10 bases outside the gene matches. CDR3 length: 14 amino acids. Per germline, CDR1 LNHDA and CDR2 SQIVND (reference sequence).

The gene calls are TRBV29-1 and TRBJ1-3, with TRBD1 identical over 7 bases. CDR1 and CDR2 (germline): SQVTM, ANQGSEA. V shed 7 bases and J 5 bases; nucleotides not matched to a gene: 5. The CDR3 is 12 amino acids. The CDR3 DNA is TGCAGCGCTACAGGGGAAAGAAACACCATATATTTT. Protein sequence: CSATGERNTIYF.

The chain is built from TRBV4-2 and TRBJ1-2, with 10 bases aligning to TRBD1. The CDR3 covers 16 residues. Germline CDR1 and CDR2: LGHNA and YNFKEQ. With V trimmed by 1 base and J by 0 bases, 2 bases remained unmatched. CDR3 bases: TGTGCCAGCAGCCAAGGAGGACAGGGGGCTAACTATGGCTACACCTTC. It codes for CASSQGGQGANYGYTF.

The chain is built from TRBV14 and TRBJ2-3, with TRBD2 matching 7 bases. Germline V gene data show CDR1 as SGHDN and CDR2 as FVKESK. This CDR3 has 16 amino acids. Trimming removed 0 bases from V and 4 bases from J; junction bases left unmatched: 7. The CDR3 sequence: CASSQESGNGADTQYF. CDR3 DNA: TGTGCCAGCAGCCAAGAAAGCGGGAATGGGGCAGATACGCAGTATTTT.

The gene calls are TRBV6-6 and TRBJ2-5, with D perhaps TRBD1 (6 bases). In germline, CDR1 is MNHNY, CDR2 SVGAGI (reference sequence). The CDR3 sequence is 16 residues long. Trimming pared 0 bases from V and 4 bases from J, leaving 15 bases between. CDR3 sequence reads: CASSYSGGYFRETQYF. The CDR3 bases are TGTGCCAGCAGTTACTCAGGGGGATATTTCCGAGAGACCCAGTACTTC.

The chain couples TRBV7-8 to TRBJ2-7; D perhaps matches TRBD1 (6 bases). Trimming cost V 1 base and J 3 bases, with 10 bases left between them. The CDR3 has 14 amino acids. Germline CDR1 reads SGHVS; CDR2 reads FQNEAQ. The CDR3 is CASSLVQGYYEQYF. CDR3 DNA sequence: TGTGCCAGCAGCTTAGTACAGGGATACTACGAGCAGTACTTC.

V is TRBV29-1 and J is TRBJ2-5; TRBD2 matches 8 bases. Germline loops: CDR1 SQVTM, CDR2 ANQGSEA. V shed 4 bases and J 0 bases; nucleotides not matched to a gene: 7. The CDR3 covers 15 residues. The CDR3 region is CSVAGGGRYQETQYF. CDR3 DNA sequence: TGCAGCGTTGCGGGAGGCGGGAGGTACCAAGAGACCCAGTACTTC.

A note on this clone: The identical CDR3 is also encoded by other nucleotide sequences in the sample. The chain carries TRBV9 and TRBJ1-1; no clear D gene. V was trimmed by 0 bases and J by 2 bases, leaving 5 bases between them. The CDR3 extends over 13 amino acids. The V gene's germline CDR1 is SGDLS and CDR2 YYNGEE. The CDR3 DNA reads TGTGCCAGCAGCGTAGGGCCCAACACTGAAGCTTTCTTT. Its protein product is CASSVGPNTEAFF.

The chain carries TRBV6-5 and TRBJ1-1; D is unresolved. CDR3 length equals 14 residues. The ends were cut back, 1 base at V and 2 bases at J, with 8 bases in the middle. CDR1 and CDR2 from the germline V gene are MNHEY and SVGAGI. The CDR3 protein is CASSYYGPNTEAFF. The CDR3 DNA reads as TGTGCCAGCAGTTACTATGGGCCCAACACTGAAGCTTTCTTT.

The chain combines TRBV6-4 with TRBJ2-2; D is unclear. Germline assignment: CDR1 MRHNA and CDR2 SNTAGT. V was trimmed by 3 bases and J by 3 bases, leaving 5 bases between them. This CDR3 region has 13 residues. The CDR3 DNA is TGTGCCAGCAGTGAATACTACACCGGGGAGCTGTTTTTT. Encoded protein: CASSEYYTGELFF.

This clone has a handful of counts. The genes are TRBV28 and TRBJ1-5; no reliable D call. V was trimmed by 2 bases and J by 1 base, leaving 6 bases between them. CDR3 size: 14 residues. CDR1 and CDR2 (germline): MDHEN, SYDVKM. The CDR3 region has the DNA TGTGCCAGCAGTTTAGTACAGAGCAATCAGCCCCAGCATTTT. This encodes CASSLVQSNQPQHF.

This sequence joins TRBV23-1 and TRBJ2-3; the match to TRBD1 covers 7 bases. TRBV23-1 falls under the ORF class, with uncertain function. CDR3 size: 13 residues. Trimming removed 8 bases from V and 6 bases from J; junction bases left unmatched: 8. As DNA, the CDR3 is TGCGCCAGCGGTCCGAGGGGGCTTGATACGCAGTATTTT. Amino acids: CASGPRGLDTQYF.

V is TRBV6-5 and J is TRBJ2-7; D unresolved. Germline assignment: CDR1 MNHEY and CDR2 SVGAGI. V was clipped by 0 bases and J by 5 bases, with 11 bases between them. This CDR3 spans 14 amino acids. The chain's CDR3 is CASSYSRPGDEQYF. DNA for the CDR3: TGTGCCAGCAGTTACTCGAGGCCGGGTGACGAGCAGTACTTC.

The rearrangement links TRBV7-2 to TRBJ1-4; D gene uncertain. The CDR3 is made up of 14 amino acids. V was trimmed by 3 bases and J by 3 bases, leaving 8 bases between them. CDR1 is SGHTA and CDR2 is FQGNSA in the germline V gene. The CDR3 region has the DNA TGTGCCAGCAGCTTGAGGGATCCTAATGAAAAACTGTTTTTT. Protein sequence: CASSLRDPNEKLFF.

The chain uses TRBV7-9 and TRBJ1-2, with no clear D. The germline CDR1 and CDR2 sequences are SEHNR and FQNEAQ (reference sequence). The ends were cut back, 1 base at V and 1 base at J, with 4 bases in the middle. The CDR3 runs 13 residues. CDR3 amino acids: CASSLGLNYGYTF. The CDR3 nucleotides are TGTGCCAGCAGCTTAGGACTTAACTATGGCTACACCTTC. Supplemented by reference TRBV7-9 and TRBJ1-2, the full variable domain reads DTGVSQNPRHKITKRGQNVTFRCDPISEHNRLYWYRQTLGQGPEFLTYFQNEAQLEKSRLLSDRFSAERPKGSFSTLEIQRTEQGDSAMYLCASSLGLNYGYTFGSGTRLTVV.

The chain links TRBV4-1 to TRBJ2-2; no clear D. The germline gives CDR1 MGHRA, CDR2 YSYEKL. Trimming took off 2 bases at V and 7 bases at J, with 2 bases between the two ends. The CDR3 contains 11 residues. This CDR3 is CASSQLGELFF. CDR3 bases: TGCGCCAGCAGCCAACTCGGGGAGCTGTTTTTT.

DNA of the CDR3: TGTGCCAGCAGCCCGGGGGGGGGAGAGACCCAGTACTTC. Residues: CASSPGGGETQYF. This chain joins TRBV7-9 and TRBJ2-5; TRBD2 agrees at 8 bases. The CDR3 length is 13 residues. Germline V CDR1 and CDR2: SEHNR, FQNEAQ (reference sequence). V was pared by 5 bases and J by 4 bases, with 3 bases of the junction left unmatched.